These 30 T cell receptor beta chains share one sample of origin, sequenced in a study of lymphopenia after photon versus proton radiotherapy. Using immunoSEQ multiplex PCR, the repertoire was profiled, and TCRdb retains in-frame clones only, with some absent. In the table there are 55,000 to 85,000 clones, less than 95% of which are singletons. Sequencing was performed on peripheral blood, taken from a patient treated with photon-based radiotherapy. The origin of the receptors is a woman aged 40 to 50 with cholangiocarcinoma.

V and J are TRBV28 and TRBJ2-7; TRBD1 matches at 9 bases. The CDR3 is 15 residues long. V lost 8 bases to trimming and J lost 6 bases; unmatched junction nucleotides: 14. Germline assignment: CDR1 MDHEN and CDR2 SYDVKM. CDR3 bases: TGTGCCAGCCAACCCCCGGGACAGGGTAACGCCGAGCAGTACTTC. This gives the protein CASQPPGQGNAEQYF.

The chain uses TRBV2 and TRBJ2-7; TRBD1 matches 9 bases. J gave up 0 bases and V 6 bases, and 3 bases lay outside the gene matches. Germline CDR1 SNHLY, CDR2 FYNNEI. The CDR3 covers 14 residues. CDR3 amino acids: CASRLTGGSYEQYF. CDR3 nucleotide sequence: TGTGCCAGCAGGCTGACAGGGGGCTCCTACGAGCAGTACTTC.

The rearrangement links TRBV28 to TRBJ2-7; a weak D match, TRBD2 (5 bases). CDR1 and CDR2 (germline): MDHEN, SYDVKM. With 8 bases removed from V and 6 bases from J, the gap between germline ends came to 14 bases. The length of the CDR3 is 12 residues. CDR3 loop: CASSWGVGEQYF. The CDR3 DNA sequence: TGTGCCAGCTCCTGGGGAGTGGGCGAGCAGTACTTC.

The chain recombines TRBV10-3 with TRBJ1-2; 9 bases align to TRBD1. Germline V gene lookup returns CDR1 ENHRY and CDR2 SYGVKD. The CDR3 covers 12 residues. Trimming at V came to 10 bases and at J to 3 bases, leaving 3 bases not matched to a gene. The DNA for the CDR3 is TGTGCCAACAGGGGGCTTGACTATGGCTACACCTTC. Its translation: CANRGLDYGYTF.

The CDR3 DNA sequence: TGTGCCTGGACGAAGGTGCGGGGGAACACTGAAGCTTTCTTT. Translation: CAWTKVRGNTEAFF. The rearrangement links TRBV30 to TRBJ1-1, with unresolved D. With 4 bases removed from V and 1 base from J, the gap between germline ends came to 13 bases. The CDR3 runs to 14 residues. The germline gives CDR1 GTSNPN, CDR2 SVGIG (reference sequence). Combining the CDR3 with reference TRBV30 and TRBJ1-1 gives the whole variable domain SQTIHQWPATLVQPVGSPLSLECTVEGTSNPNLYWYRQAAGRGLQLLFYSVGIGQISSEVPQNLSASRPQDRQFILSSKKLLLSDSGFYLCAWTKVRGNTEAFFGQGTRLTVV.

This chain joins TRBV4-3 and TRBJ1-4, with 8 bases identical to TRBD1. The germline CDR1 and CDR2 sequences are LGHNA and YSLEER. The CDR3 covers 15 residues. The V segment lost 3 bases and the J segment 12 bases; nucleotides outside the gene matches: 12. The CDR3 region has the DNA TGCGCCAGCAGCCAGGGGGGGGCAGGGGGCAAGGAACTGTTTTTT. Its protein is CASSQGGAGGKELFF.

This clone showed up just once. V gene TRBV4-2 combines with J gene TRBJ2-1, with D uncertain. The germline V and J ends were trimmed by 0 bases and 8 bases, with 11 bases remaining between them. The germline gives CDR1 LGHNA, CDR2 YNFKEQ. The CDR3 is 14 residues long. The CDR3 region is CASSQDEAVHEQFF. The DNA of the CDR3 is TGTGCCAGCAGCCAAGATGAGGCGGTCCATGAGCAGTTCTTC.

The gene calls are TRBV11-2 and TRBJ2-1, with 7 bases lining up with TRBD2. Trimming at V came to 2 bases and at J to 6 bases, leaving 16 bases not matched to a gene. The V gene's germline CDR1 is SGHAT and CDR2 FQNNGV. CDR3 length equals 18 residues. The CDR3 region is CASSLRGRAGRLTNEQFF. CDR3 in DNA: TGTGCCAGCAGCTTACGGGGCCGAGCGGGACGCCTCACCAATGAGCAGTTCTTC.

The CDR3, as DNA: TGTGCCAGCAGCCCGGAAGGGAGCTCCTATAATTCACCCCTCCACTTT. Encoded protein: CASSPEGSSYNSPLHF. The chain combines TRBV7-8 with TRBJ1-6; the D is unclear. Germline CDR1 SGHVS, CDR2 FQNEAQ. The CDR3 extends over 16 amino acids. The V gene lost 5 bases and the J gene lost 0 bases, with 11 bases spanning the gap.

The V gene is TRBV19, the J gene TRBJ1-5; D might be TRBD1 (5 bases). Between the trimmed V and J ends, which lost 1 base and 4 bases, there was a span of 8 bases. The CDR3 sequence is 14 residues long. Looked up from germline, CDR1 is LNHDA and CDR2 is SQIVND (reference sequence). The CDR3 DNA sequence: TGTGCCAGTAGTATAGCGTGGGGGAATCAGCCCCAGCATTTT. Amino acid sequence: CASSIAWGNQPQHF.

The CDR3 sequence is CASSLRGQNYNSPLHF. The DNA for the CDR3 is TGTGCCAGCAGCTTACGAGGACAAAACTATAATTCACCCCTCCACTTT. The rearrangement uses TRBV7-9 and TRBJ1-6; possibly TRBD1 for D (5 bases). Per germline, CDR1 SEHNR and CDR2 FQNEAQ (reference sequence). V lost 2 bases to trimming and J lost 3 bases, with 11 bases between them. The CDR3 has 16 residues.

V usage is TRBV30 and J usage is TRBJ1-1; D gene uncertain. The CDR3 has 14 amino acids. Germline V gene sequence: CDR1 GTSNPN, CDR2 SVGIG (reference sequence). Trimming removed 6 bases from V and 1 base from J, with 15 bases in between. This CDR3 reads CACDPGVPNTEAFF. In DNA, the CDR3 is TGTGCCTGCGACCCCGGGGTTCCGAACACTGAAGCTTTCTTT.

The V gene is TRBV7-9, the J gene TRBJ2-2, with D unresolved. Deletions cut 1 base from V and 5 bases from J, with 8 bases between. The CDR3 sequence is 14 residues long. Germline assignment: CDR1 SEHNR and CDR2 FQNEAQ (reference sequence). The DNA for the CDR3 is TGTGCCAGCAGCTTAGGCAGTGATACCGGGGAGCTGTTTTTT. It yields the protein CASSLGSDTGELFF.

The chain has TRBV25-1 and TRBJ2-2; 9 bases match TRBD2. Germline V gene data show CDR1 as MGHDK and CDR2 as SYGVNS. The junction had 4 bases not matched to a gene; V was cut back by 1 base and J by 7 bases. CDR3 length: 15 residues. The CDR3 nucleotides are TGTGCCAGCAGTGAATCCTCACTAGCGGGCGGGGAGCTGTTTTTT. It specifies CASSESSLAGGELFF.

The V and J genes are TRBV29-1 and TRBJ2-7; no firm D call. Trimming left V 6 bases short and J 4 bases short, with 10 bases between. CDR1 and CDR2 from the germline V gene are SQVTM and ANQGSEA. This CDR3 spans 11 amino acids. The CDR3 loop reads CSVRKEYEQYF. CDR3 DNA sequence: TGCAGCGTCAGAAAGGAGTACGAGCAGTACTTC.

The chain is built from TRBV5-1 and TRBJ1-1; D is perhaps TRBD1 (6 bases). Germline values: CDR1 SGHRS, CDR2 YFSETQ. V lost 7 bases, J lost 3 bases, and 10 bases lay in between. This CDR3 contains 12 residues. Written as DNA, the CDR3 is TGCGCCAGCGCGACAGGCGACACTGAAGCTTTCTTT. Protein: CASATGDTEAFF.

V is TRBV4-2 and J is TRBJ2-5; the D gene is possibly TRBD2 (6 bases). The V and J ends lost 1 base and 2 bases respectively, with 20 bases between them. The CDR3 loop spans 18 amino acids. Germline assignment: CDR1 LGHNA and CDR2 YNFKEQ. The CDR3 DNA is TGTGCCAGCAGCCAAGTTAAATATGGGAGGAGTGCACAAGAGACCCAGTACTTC. It specifies CASSQVKYGRSAQETQYF.

The genes are TRBV7-8 and TRBJ2-7, with 7 nucleotides matching TRBD1. CDR3 size: 16 residues. The germline V gene encodes CDR1 SGHVS and CDR2 FQNEAQ. V shed 1 base and J 0 bases; nucleotides not matched to a gene: 6. The CDR3: CASSLGGQRSSYEQYF. The CDR3 DNA reads TGTGCCAGCAGCTTAGGGGGACAGCGGAGCTCCTACGAGCAGTACTTC.

The chain couples TRBV9 to TRBJ2-7; D may match TRBD1 or TRBD2 (5 bases each). The CDR3 length is 13 residues. CDR1 is SGDLS and CDR2 is YYNGEE in the germline V gene. Trimming shortened V by 0 bases and J by 12 bases, and 16 bases separated the two germline ends. CDR3 nucleotide sequence: TGTGCCAGCAGCGTAGGGGCTAGCAAGGGGTCGTACTTC. It specifies CASSVGASKGSYF.

The chain is built from TRBV5-1 and TRBJ1-3; perhaps TRBD1 as D (5 bases). This CDR3 contains 16 residues. Trimming took off 4 bases at V and 0 bases at J, with 14 bases between the two ends. Germline CDR1 reads SGHRS; CDR2 reads YFSETQ. CDR3 sequence: CASSDNTGFSGNTIYF. DNA for the CDR3: TGCGCCAGCAGCGACAATACAGGCTTCTCTGGAAACACCATATATTTT.

The table lists this clone with a few counts. The sample holds other DNA sequences that translate to the same CDR3. CDR3 region: CAISEGRNSNQPQHF. CDR3 DNA sequence: TGTGCCATCAGTGAGGGACGGAATAGCAATCAGCCCCAGCATTTT. The chain carries TRBV10-3 and TRBJ1-5, with unresolved D. V dropped 2 bases and J dropped 0 bases, with 8 bases sitting between them. The CDR3 spans 15 residues. Germline V CDR1 and CDR2: ENHRY, SYGVKD.

V and J are TRBV6-6 and TRBJ2-2, with D uncertain. From germline, CDR1 is MNHNY and CDR2 SVGAGI (reference sequence). CDR3 length: 15 amino acids. The V gene lost 0 bases and the J gene lost 7 bases, with 12 bases spanning the gap. The CDR3: CASSYSTNDVGELFF. DNA for the CDR3: TGTGCCAGCAGTTACTCTACGAATGACGTCGGGGAGCTGTTTTTT.

The V call is TRBV6-5, the J call TRBJ1-2, with unresolved D. V was clipped by 5 bases and J by 2 bases, with 15 bases between them. Germline CDR1 and CDR2: MNHEY and SVGAGI. The CDR3 spans 15 residues. CDR3 DNA: TGTGCCAGCAGTACAATGACAAGGCCGAACTATGGCTACACCTTC. Translation gives CASSTMTRPNYGYTF.

The gene calls are TRBV6-5 and TRBJ1-3; D may be TRBD1 (5 bases). V gave up 6 bases and J gave up 2 bases, with 11 bases separating them. This CDR3 is built from 14 residues. From germline, CDR1 is MNHEY and CDR2 SVGAGI. This CDR3 is CASSGGGAGNTIYF. In DNA form, the CDR3 reads TGTGCCAGCAGCGGCGGAGGGGCTGGAAACACCATATATTTT.

This sequence joins TRBV2 and TRBJ2-3; 7 nucleotides align to TRBD2. Germline assignment: CDR1 SNHLY and CDR2 FYNNEI. Trimming took 8 bases from V and 2 from J; bases not matched to a gene: 4. The CDR3 contains 13 residues. The CDR3 bases are TGTGCCAGCCAGCGGGACTACACAGATACGCAGTATTTT. Protein: CASQRDYTDTQYF.

The chain has TRBV7-3 and TRBJ2-7, with 7 bases lining up with TRBD2. Germline lookup yields CDR1 SGHTA and CDR2 FQGTGA. The ends lost 0 bases at V and 5 bases at J; junction bases unmatched: 10. The CDR3 has 16 amino acids. CDR3 region: CASSLTSNSGRHEQYF. The CDR3 DNA is TGTGCCAGCAGCTTAACGAGTAATAGCGGGCGCCACGAGCAGTACTTC.

The CDR3 region has the DNA TGTGCCAGCAGTAAAACAGGGGGTGGAGAGACCCAGTACTTC. Translating gives CASSKTGGGETQYF. This rearrangement joins TRBV25-1 to TRBJ2-5; 8 bases fit TRBD1. The CDR3 has 14 residues. Losses at the gene ends were 5 bases for V and 4 bases for J; bases not matched to a gene: 6. In germline, CDR1 is MGHDK, CDR2 SYGVNS.

The chain combines TRBV7-2 with TRBJ1-3; D not certain. The V end lost 3 bases, the J end lost 3 bases, and 6 bases lay between the germline ends. There are 13 residues in the CDR3. Germline CDR1 and CDR2: SGHTA and FQGNSA. CDR3 nucleotides: TGTGCCAGCAGCTTCGACCTTGGAAACACCATATATTTT. Encoded protein: CASSFDLGNTIYF.

This chain joins TRBV10-3 and TRBJ2-3; D not resolved. Germline CDR1 ENHRY, CDR2 SYGVKD. V shed 0 bases and J shed 14 bases, with 9 bases lying between them. The CDR3 totals 11 residues. Written as DNA, the CDR3 is TGTGCCATCAGTGAGTCGACTCGGTCGTATTTT. Translation: CAISESTRSYF.

V is TRBV4-3 and J is TRBJ1-5, with D perhaps matching TRBD1 (5 bases). V was trimmed by 3 bases and J by 0 bases, leaving 12 bases between them. The CDR3 has 16 amino acids. The V gene's germline CDR1 is LGHNA and CDR2 YSLEER. CDR3: CASSQYIGDSNQPQHF. CDR3 sequence (DNA): TGCGCCAGCAGCCAGTATATAGGGGATAGCAATCAGCCCCAGCATTTT.